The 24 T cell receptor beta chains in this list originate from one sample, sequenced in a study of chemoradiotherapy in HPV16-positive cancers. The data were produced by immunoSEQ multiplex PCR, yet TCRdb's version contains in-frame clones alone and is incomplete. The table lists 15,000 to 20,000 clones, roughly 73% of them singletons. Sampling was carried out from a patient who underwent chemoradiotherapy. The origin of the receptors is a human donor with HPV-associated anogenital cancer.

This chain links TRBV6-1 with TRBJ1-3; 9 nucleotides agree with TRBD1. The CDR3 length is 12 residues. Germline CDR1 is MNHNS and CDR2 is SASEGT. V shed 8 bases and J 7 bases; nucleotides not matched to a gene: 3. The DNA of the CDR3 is TGTGCCAGCTGGACAGGGGTTAACACCATATATTTT. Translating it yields CASWTGVNTIYF.

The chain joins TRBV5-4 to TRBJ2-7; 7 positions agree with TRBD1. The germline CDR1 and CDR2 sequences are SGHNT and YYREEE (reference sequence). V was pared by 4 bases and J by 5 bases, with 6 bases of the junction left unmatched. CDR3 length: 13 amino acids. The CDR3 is CASSLVGGNEQYF. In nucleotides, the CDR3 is TGTGCCAGCAGCCTCGTAGGGGGCAACGAGCAGTACTTC.

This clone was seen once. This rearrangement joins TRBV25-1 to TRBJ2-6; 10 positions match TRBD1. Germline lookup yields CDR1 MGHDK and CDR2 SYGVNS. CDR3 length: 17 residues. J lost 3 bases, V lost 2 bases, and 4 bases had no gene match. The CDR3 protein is CASSEDRGQFGANVLTF. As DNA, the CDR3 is TGTGCCAGCAGTGAAGACAGGGGGCAATTTGGGGCCAACGTCCTGACTTTC.

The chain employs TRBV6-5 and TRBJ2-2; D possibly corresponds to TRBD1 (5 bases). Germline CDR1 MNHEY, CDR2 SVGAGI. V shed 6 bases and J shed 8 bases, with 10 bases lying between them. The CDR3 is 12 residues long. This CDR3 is CASRIRGGELFF. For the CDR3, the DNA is TGTGCCAGCAGGATAAGGGGAGGGGAGCTGTTTTTT.

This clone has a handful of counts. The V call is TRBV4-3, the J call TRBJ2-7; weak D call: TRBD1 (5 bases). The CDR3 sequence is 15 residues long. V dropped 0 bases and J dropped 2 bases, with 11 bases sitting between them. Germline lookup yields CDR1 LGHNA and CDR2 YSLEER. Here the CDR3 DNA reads TGCGCCAGCAGCCAAGATGAAGGGGCCCCCTACGAGCAGTACTTC. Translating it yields CASSQDEGAPYEQYF.

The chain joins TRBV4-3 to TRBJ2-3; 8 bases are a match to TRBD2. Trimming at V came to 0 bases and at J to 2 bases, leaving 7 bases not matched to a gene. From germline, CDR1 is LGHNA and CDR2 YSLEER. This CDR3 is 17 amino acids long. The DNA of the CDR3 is TGCGCCAGCAGCCAAGATCACGGAGCGGGGGACACAGATACGCAGTATTTT. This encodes CASSQDHGAGDTDTQYF.

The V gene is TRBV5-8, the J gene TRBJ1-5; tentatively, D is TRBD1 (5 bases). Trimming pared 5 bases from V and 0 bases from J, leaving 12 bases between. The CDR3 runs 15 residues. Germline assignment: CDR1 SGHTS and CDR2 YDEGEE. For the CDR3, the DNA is TGTGCCAGCAGTTGGGGGGTGAATAGCAATCAGCCCCAGCATTTT. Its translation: CASSWGVNSNQPQHF.

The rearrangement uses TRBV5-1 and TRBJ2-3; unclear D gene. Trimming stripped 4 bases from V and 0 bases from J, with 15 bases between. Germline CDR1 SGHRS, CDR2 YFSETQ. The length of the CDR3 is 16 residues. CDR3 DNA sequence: TGCGCCAGCAGCCCCGGGCCGTCGGGTAGCACAGATACGCAGTATTTT. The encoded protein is CASSPGPSGSTDTQYF.

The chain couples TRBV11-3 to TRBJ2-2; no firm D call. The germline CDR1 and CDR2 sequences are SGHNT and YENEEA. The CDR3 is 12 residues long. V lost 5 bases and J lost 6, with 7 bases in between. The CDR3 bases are TGTGCCAGCAGCCCTGTATCCGGGGAGCTGTTTTTT. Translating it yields CASSPVSGELFF.

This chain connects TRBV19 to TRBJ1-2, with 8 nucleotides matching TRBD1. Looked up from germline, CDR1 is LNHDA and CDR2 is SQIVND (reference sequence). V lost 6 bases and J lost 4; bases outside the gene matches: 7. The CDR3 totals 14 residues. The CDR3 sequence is CASRAGTGLYGYTF. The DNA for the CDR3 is TGTGCCAGTAGGGCCGGGACAGGACTCTATGGCTACACCTTC.

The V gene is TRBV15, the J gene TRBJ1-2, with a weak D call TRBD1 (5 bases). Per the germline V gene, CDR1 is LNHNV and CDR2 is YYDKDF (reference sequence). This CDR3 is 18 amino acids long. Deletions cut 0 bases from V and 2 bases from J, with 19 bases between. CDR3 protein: CATSRDRAGWGRNYGYTF. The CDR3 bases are TGTGCCACCAGCAGAGATAGAGCAGGTTGGGGACGAAACTATGGCTACACCTTC.

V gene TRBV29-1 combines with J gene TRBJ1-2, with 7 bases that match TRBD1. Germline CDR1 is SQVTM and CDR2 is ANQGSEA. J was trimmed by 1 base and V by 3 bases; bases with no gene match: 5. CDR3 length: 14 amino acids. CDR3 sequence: CSVDLQGVNYGYTF. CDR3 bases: TGCAGCGTTGATCTGCAGGGGGTTAACTATGGCTACACCTTC.

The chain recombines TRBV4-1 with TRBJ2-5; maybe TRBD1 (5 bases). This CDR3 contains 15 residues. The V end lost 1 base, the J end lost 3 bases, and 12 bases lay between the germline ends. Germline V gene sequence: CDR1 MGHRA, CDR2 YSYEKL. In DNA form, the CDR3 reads TGCGCCAGCAGCCAAGGAATCGACAGAGAAGAGACCCAGTACTTC. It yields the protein CASSQGIDREETQYF.

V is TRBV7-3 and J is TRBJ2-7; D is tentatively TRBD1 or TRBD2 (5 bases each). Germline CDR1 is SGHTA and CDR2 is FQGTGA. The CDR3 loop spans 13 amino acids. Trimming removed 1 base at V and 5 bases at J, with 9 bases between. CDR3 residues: CASSLIRDHEQYF. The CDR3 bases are TGTGCCAGCAGCTTAATCAGGGACCACGAGCAGTACTTC.

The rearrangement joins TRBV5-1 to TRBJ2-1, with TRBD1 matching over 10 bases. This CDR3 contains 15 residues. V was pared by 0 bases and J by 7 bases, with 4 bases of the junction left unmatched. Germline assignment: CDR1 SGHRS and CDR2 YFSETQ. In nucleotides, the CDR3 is TGCGCCAGCAGCTTGGCCGGGACAGGGGAAAATGAGCAGTTCTTC. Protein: CASSLAGTGENEQFF.

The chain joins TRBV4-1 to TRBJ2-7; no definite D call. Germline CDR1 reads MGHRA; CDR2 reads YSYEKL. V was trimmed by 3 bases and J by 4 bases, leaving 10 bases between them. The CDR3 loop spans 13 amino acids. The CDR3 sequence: CASSQSFSYEQYF. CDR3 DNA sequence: TGCGCCAGCAGCCAGTCCTTTTCTTACGAGCAGTACTTC.

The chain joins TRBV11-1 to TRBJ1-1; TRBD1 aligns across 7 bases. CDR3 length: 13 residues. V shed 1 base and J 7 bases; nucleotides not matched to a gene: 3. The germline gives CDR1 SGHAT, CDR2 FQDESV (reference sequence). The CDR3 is CASSLEGGNEAFF. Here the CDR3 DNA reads TGTGCCAGCAGCTTAGAAGGGGGCAATGAAGCTTTCTTT.

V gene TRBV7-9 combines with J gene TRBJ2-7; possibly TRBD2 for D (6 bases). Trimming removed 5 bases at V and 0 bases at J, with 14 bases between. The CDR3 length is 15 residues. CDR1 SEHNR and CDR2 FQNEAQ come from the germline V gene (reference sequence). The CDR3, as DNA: TGTGCCAGCAGCAGACTAGGGTCCACCTCCTACGAGCAGTACTTC. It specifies CASSRLGSTSYEQYF.

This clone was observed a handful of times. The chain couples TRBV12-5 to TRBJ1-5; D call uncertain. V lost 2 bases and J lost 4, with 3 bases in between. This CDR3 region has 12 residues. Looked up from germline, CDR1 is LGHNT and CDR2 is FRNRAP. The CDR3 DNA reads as TGTGCTAGTGGTTTGACAAATCAGCCCCAGCATTTT. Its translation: CASGLTNQPQHF.

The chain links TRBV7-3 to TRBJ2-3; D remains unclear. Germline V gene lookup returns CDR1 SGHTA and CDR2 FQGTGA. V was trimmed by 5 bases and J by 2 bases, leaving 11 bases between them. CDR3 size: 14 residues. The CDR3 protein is CASSPEADTDTQYF. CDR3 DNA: TGTGCCAGCAGCCCCGAGGCGGACACAGATACGCAGTATTTT.

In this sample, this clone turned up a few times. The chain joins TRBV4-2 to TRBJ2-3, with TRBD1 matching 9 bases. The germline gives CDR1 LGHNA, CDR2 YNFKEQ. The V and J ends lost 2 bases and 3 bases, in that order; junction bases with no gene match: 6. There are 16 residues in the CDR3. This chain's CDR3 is CASSQIRQGGTDTQYF. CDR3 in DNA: TGTGCCAGCAGCCAAATCAGACAGGGGGGGACAGATACGCAGTATTTT.

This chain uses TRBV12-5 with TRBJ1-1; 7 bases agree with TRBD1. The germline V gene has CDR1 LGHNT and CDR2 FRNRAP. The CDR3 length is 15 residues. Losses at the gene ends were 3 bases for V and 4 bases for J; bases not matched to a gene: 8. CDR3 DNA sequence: TGTGCTAGTGGTTTTCTCGGTCAGGGGGTCACTGAAGCTTTCTTT. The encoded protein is CASGFLGQGVTEAFF. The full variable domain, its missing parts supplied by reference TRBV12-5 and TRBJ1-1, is DARVTQTPRHKVTEMGQEVTMRCQPILGHNTVFWYRQTMMQGLELLAYFRNRAPLDDSGMPKDRFSAEMPDATLATLKIQPSEPRDSAVYFCASGFLGQGVTEAFFGQGTRLTVV.

The CDR3 loop is CASSSSSGYYEQYF. For the CDR3, the DNA is TGTGCCAGCAGCTCGTCTAGCGGATACTACGAGCAGTACTTC. This chain connects TRBV7-2 to TRBJ2-7; 7 bases align to TRBD2. Looked up from germline, CDR1 is SGHTA and CDR2 is FQGNSA. Unmatched junction bases numbered 6, after V lost 4 bases and J lost 3 bases. The CDR3 is 14 residues long.

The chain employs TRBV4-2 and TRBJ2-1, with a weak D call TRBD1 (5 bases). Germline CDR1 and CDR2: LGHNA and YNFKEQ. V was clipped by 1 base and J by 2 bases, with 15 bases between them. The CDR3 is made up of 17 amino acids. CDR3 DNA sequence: TGTGCCAGCAGCCAAGGCGATACAGGCCCGCCCTACAATGAGCAGTTCTTC. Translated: CASSQGDTGPPYNEQFF.